These 13 T cell receptor beta chains came from one sample sequenced in a study of persistence of HIV-infected CD4 T cells. Their antigens are not known. Stimulation used around 10 ug/mL lysate from CMV-infected fibroblasts. Sorting of responding CD4+ T cells relied on upregulated CD40 ligand together with CD69. This was the immunoSEQ version 4 assay in survey mode. Profiling relied on immunoSEQ multiplex PCR, and the TCRdb table lists in-frame clones only, not all of them. This sample yields about 5,300 clones, of which around two thirds are seen a single time; less than 40% belongs to the top ten. This specimen was CD4+ T cells sorted from PBMCs after roughly 18-hour stimulation, taken from a patient who received antiretroviral therapy. These receptors all come from an adult man with HIV who was CMV-seropositive.

V usage is TRBV7-2 and J usage is TRBJ1-1, with D hard to call. The germline V gene has CDR1 SGHTA and CDR2 FQGNSA. V was cut by 5 bases and J by 0 bases, with 10 bases left in between. CDR3 length: 14 amino acids. The CDR3 bases are TGTGCCAGCAGCCCTATGTTTCTGAACACTGAAGCTTTCTTT. Translation gives CASSPMFLNTEAFF.

This clone occurred a few times. The chain recombines TRBV6-5 with TRBJ2-3; D tentatively reads TRBD1 or TRBD2 (6 bases each). Germline assignment: CDR1 MNHEY and CDR2 SVGAGI. The V end lost 5 bases, the J end lost 8 bases, and 17 bases lay between the germline ends. The CDR3 length is 14 residues. The CDR3 region is CASSSLQGTPTQYF. CDR3 nucleotides: TGTGCCAGCAGTAGCCTCCAGGGGACTCCTACGCAGTATTTT.

This clone is medium-sized within its sample. This chain joins TRBV7-2 and TRBJ2-4, with D possibly matching TRBD2 (7 bases). Trimming removed 0 bases from V and 6 bases from J, with 12 bases in between. There are 15 residues in the CDR3. Per germline, CDR1 SGHTA and CDR2 FQGNSA. The CDR3 DNA reads TGTGCCAGCAGCTTAGCGGGGGGGCCGGGAAACATTCAGTACTTC. Protein: CASSLAGGPGNIQYF.

The rearrangement joins TRBV5-1 to TRBJ2-7; D might be TRBD1 (6 bases). V lost 4 bases and J 2 bases, leaving 13 bases between the germline ends. The CDR3 has 14 residues. Germline values: CDR1 SGHRS, CDR2 YFSETQ. CDR3 bases: TGCGCCAGCAGCAAACAAGGACAGACCTACGAGCAGTACTTC. It translates to CASSKQGQTYEQYF.

J is TRBJ1-1 and V is TRBV6-1, with D unresolved. V was shortened by 3 bases and J by 1 base, with 6 bases between the two germline ends. This CDR3 region has 13 residues. The germline CDR1 and CDR2 sequences are MNHNS and SASEGT. Here the CDR3 reads CASSDRRNTEAFF. The DNA of the CDR3 is TGTGCCAGCAGTGACCGTAGGAACACTGAAGCTTTCTTT.

The rearrangement joins TRBV24-1 to TRBJ2-1; D uncertain. The CDR3 is made up of 17 amino acids. The ends were cut back, 0 bases at V and 2 bases at J, with 13 bases in the middle. Germline V lookup: CDR1 KGHDR, CDR2 SFDVKD. The CDR3 here is CATSDLPVPEAYNEQFF. CDR3 bases: TGTGCCACCAGTGATTTGCCGGTGCCCGAAGCCTACAATGAGCAGTTCTTC.

Only a few counts were recorded for this clone. The chain recombines TRBV5-1 with TRBJ2-5; perhaps D is TRBD1 or TRBD2 (5 bases each). Looked up from germline, CDR1 is SGHRS and CDR2 is YFSETQ. The CDR3 contains 15 residues. The germline V and J ends were trimmed by 0 bases and 4 bases, with 13 bases remaining between them. CDR3 nucleotide sequence: TGCGCCAGCAGCTTGGCTGCCGGGGCCGGAGAGACCCAGTACTTC. It codes for CASSLAAGAGETQYF. The whole variable domain, filled in from reference TRBV5-1 and TRBJ2-5, reads KAGVTQTPRYLIKTRGQQVTLSCSPISGHRSVSWYQQTPGQGLQFLFEYFSETQRNKGNFPGRFSGRQFSNSRSEMNVSTLELGDSALYLCASSLAAGAGETQYFGPGTRLLVL.

J is TRBJ2-2 and V is TRBV6-5; maybe TRBD1 (6 bases). Trimming stripped 6 bases from V and 2 bases from J, with 13 bases between. The CDR3 spans 15 residues. Germline values: CDR1 MNHEY, CDR2 SVGAGI. CDR3 nucleotides: TGTGCCAGCAGGCACGGACAGCGAAACACCGGGGAGCTGTTTTTT. Translation gives CASRHGQRNTGELFF.

This clone was counted between two and nine times. This sequence joins TRBV4-1 and TRBJ1-1; 9 positions match TRBD1. V dropped 2 bases and J dropped 7; count of bases not matched to a gene: 8. CDR3 size: 15 residues. CDR1 is MGHRA and CDR2 is YSYEKL in the germline V gene. The DNA for the CDR3 is TGCGCCAGCAGCCAACCTGACAGGGGGAGACTTGAAGCTTTCTTT. This gives the protein CASSQPDRGRLEAFF.

The CDR3 DNA is TGTGCCAGCTCACCTTCGCAGGCCTCTTTAAACTATGGCTACACCTTC. It translates to CASSPSQASLNYGYTF. The chain couples TRBV18 to TRBJ1-2; D is uncertain. Trimming removed 3 bases at V and 2 bases at J, with 16 bases between. CDR1 and CDR2 from the germline V gene are KGHSH and LQKENI. The CDR3 consists of 16 residues.

The chain couples TRBV30 to TRBJ1-6; no reliable D call. In germline, CDR1 is GTSNPN, CDR2 SVGIG (reference sequence). This CDR3 contains 15 residues. Trimming pared 0 bases from V and 5 bases from J, leaving 11 bases between. The CDR3 DNA reads TGTGCCTGGAGTGTACGCGGTCGGGATAATTCACCCCTCCACTTT. Its protein is CAWSVRGRDNSPLHF.

The table lists this clone with a count of one. DNA for the CDR3: TGTGCCAGCAGCCGTCCACTGGTGAACACTGAAGCTTTCTTT. It specifies CASSRPLVNTEAFF. The chain links TRBV7-8 to TRBJ1-1; no reliable D call. The CDR3 loop spans 14 amino acids. Per the germline V gene, CDR1 is SGHVS and CDR2 is FQNEAQ. The germline V and J ends were trimmed by 5 bases and 0 bases, with 10 bases remaining between them.

The chain joins TRBV3-1 (or the pseudogene TRBV3-2) to TRBJ2-7; 9 bases map to TRBD1. With V trimmed by 4 bases and J by 6 bases, 4 bases remained unmatched. Germline V CDR1 and CDR2: LGHDT, YNNKEL (reference sequence). The CDR3 runs 13 residues. The CDR3 sequence: CASSRQGVGEQYF. CDR3 DNA: TGTGCCAGCAGCCGACAGGGGGTAGGCGAGCAGTACTTC.